The entry below gives a single T cell receptor (beta chain) sequence along with its context. Its specificity is unknown. This record belongs to a study of early stage breast cancer tumors. On the study more broadly: ER+/PR+/HER2- status applied to about 80% of the 16 invasive breast tumors.

Study findings and constraints: Tumors had about 2.5-fold higher T cell density and higher clonality than adjacent normal breast tissue.

Using immunoSEQ multiplex PCR, the repertoire was profiled, and TCRdb retains in-frame clones only, with some absent. Altogether approximately 11,000 clones are present, about two thirds being singletons, with the ten largest covering 20% to 25%. The CDR3 has 16 residues. After removal of 9 bases from V and 4 bases from J, the junction contained 9 bases not matched to a gene. From germline, CDR1 is SNHLY and CDR2 FYNNEI. V and J are TRBV2 and TRBJ2-2, with 12 positions matching TRBD1. The sample was breast tumor tissue. The clonotype comes from a person in their 40s with breast cancer. CDR3 amino acids: CASHRDRGHATGELFF. CDR3 in DNA: TGTGCCAGTCACCGGGACAGGGGGCATGCCACCGGGGAGCTGTTTTTT.